This T cell receptor (beta chain) stems from a study of T cells in Graves' hyperthyroidism and ophthalmopathy. Study-wide findings and caveats: The model identified upcoming ophthalmopathy a median around 6 months ahead of onset.

Amplified TCR beta CDR3 regions came from RNA transcripts. When the TCR CDR3 underwent first-round RT-PCR, the HTBI primer set was used. MiXCR was run by TCRdb on the multiplex PCR reads, yielding one entry per CDR3 protein. The sample contains around 400,000 distinct CDR3 sequences, roughly 14% of which appear only once. Germline V lookup: CDR1 SQVTM, CDR2 ANQGSEA. The CDR3 extends over 17 amino acids. J gave up 2 bases and V 6 bases, and 17 bases lay outside the gene matches. This clonotype was seen many times. Its specificity is unknown. The gene calls are TRBV29-1 and TRBJ2-7, with 9 bases that match TRBD1. The sample comprised blood. The receptor was derived from a young woman with Graves' hyperthyroidism that later progressed to Graves' ophthalmopathy. CDR3: CSVVPVPGQGSPYEQYF. For the CDR3, the DNA is TGCAGCGTCGTCCCTGTCCCGGGACAGGGTAGCCCCTACGAGCAGTACTTC.